These 17 T cell receptor beta chains came from one sample sequenced in a study of blood T cell repertoires in COVID-19. TCRdb keeps only in-frame clones here, not all; method: immunoSEQ multiplex PCR. The table has some 190,000 clones, around 85% seen once. Material: peripheral blood. These receptors all come from a man aged 55 to 70 with acute or convalescent COVID-19.

This clone turned up a few times. J is TRBJ1-5 and V is TRBV6-6; a weak D match, TRBD1 (6 bases). V was shortened by 8 bases and J by 4 bases, with 12 bases between the two germline ends. The CDR3 runs to 13 residues. From germline, CDR1 is MNHNY and CDR2 SVGAGI (reference sequence). This CDR3 reads CASSQQGNQPQHF. Here the CDR3 DNA reads TGTGCCAGCTCCCAACAGGGAAATCAGCCCCAGCATTTT.

This clone was seen once. This chain links TRBV5-1 with TRBJ2-1; D is possibly TRBD1 (6 bases). Per the germline V gene, CDR1 is SGHRS and CDR2 is YFSETQ. The ends were cut back, 0 bases at V and 4 bases at J, with 8 bases in the middle. This CDR3 comprises 14 residues. CDR3 sequence: CASSLGQEYNEQFF. The CDR3 bases are TGCGCCAGCAGCTTGGGACAGGAATACAATGAGCAGTTCTTC.

V and J are TRBV7-2 and TRBJ2-1; 10 bases match TRBD2. This CDR3 is built from 13 residues. CDR1 SGHTA and CDR2 FQGNSA come from the germline V gene. DNA of the CDR3: TGTGCAACCCGGACTAGCGGCTACAATGAGCAGTTCTTC. As protein: CATRTSGYNEQFF.

The CDR3 region is CATTGGSNRKNSPLHF. CDR3 DNA: TGTGCCACTACTGGCGGATCAAACCGGAAGAATTCACCCCTCCACTTT. The chain couples TRBV2 to TRBJ1-6; D gene uncertain. V gave up 10 bases and J gave up 7 bases, with 23 bases separating them. Germline V CDR1 and CDR2: SNHLY, FYNNEI. This CDR3 comprises 16 residues. The full variable domain, rest sourced from reference TRBV2 and TRBJ1-6, is EPEVTQTPSHQVTQMGQEVILRCVPISNHLYFYWYRQILGQKVEFLVSFYNNEISEKSEIFDDQFSVERPDGSNFTLKIRSTKLEDSAMYFCATTGGSNRKNSPLHFGNGTRLTVT.

This clone was found a few times. V usage is TRBV29-1 and J usage is TRBJ2-4; D is ambiguous. The CDR3 is 12 amino acids. The V gene's germline CDR1 is SQVTM and CDR2 ANQGSEA. Trimming took off 4 bases at V and 7 bases at J, with 11 bases between the two ends. The DNA of the CDR3 is TGCAGCGTTGCCTTGGCATTGAACATTCAGTACTTC. Translation: CSVALALNIQYF. Supplemented by reference TRBV29-1 and TRBJ2-4, the full variable domain reads SAVISQKPSRDICQRGTSLTIQCQVDSQVTMMFWYRQQPGQSLTLIATANQGSEATYESGFVIDKFPISRPNLTFSTLTVSNMSPEDSSIYLCSVALALNIQYFGAGTRLSVL.

This CDR3 reads CSARQNEQYF. In nucleotides, the CDR3 is TGCAGTGCTAGACAAAACGAGCAGTACTTC. This chain links TRBV20-1 with TRBJ2-7; no definite D call. The CDR3 loop spans 10 amino acids. Trimming took 2 bases from V and 5 from J, leaving 4 bases between them. CDR1 and CDR2 from the germline V gene are DFQATT and SNEGSKA (reference sequence).

The chain links TRBV6-1 to TRBJ1-3, with D possibly TRBD1 on 6 matching bases. The CDR3 extends over 16 amino acids. Per the germline V gene, CDR1 is MNHNS and CDR2 is SASEGT. V lost 2 bases and J 4 bases, leaving 15 bases between the germline ends. CDR3 DNA: TGTGCCAGCAGTGAATATGGGGGCCTAGGCGGAAACACCATATATTTT. Translated: CASSEYGGLGGNTIYF.

The chain has TRBV29-1 and TRBJ2-7, with 11 bases matching TRBD1. CDR3 length equals 14 residues. CDR1 is SQVTM and CDR2 is ANQGSEA in the germline V gene. V shed 6 bases and J 2 bases; nucleotides not matched to a gene: 6. CDR3 in DNA: TGCAGCGTGATAGGGACAGGGGGGACCTACGAGCAGTACTTC. This translates into CSVIGTGGTYEQYF.

The V call is TRBV5-1, the J call TRBJ2-1; TRBD2 matches 10 bases. The length of the CDR3 is 16 residues. Trimming took 0 bases from V and 5 from J; bases not matched to a gene: 5. Germline V gene lookup returns CDR1 SGHRS and CDR2 YFSETQ. DNA for the CDR3: TGCGCCAGCAGCTTGGCCCCCCTAGCGGGAGACAATGAGCAGTTCTTC. Protein: CASSLAPLAGDNEQFF.

V is TRBV5-6 and J is TRBJ1-5; 8 bases line up with TRBD1. V was clipped by 2 bases and J by 9 bases; unmatched bases: 7. CDR3 length: 14 amino acids. CDR1 and CDR2 from the germline V gene are SGHDT and YYEEEE. The CDR3 DNA follows: TGTGCCAGCAGCTTTGGACAGGGCAGGGGGCCCCAGCATTTT. It specifies CASSFGQGRGPQHF.

The chain joins TRBV28 to TRBJ1-4; D is perhaps TRBD1 (5 bases). The CDR3 is 12 amino acids. The germline V and J ends were trimmed by 8 bases and 7 bases, with 11 bases remaining between them. The germline V gene encodes CDR1 MDHEN and CDR2 SYDVKM. The CDR3 bases are TGTGCCAGCGGGGGAGGGACTGAAAAACTGTTTTTT. This sequence encodes CASGGGTEKLFF.

This chain links TRBV7-8 with TRBJ1-6; D is perhaps TRBD1 (5 bases). The V and J ends lost 1 base and 8 bases respectively, with 15 bases between them. Germline-derived CDR1 and CDR2 are SGHVS and FQNEAQ. The CDR3 spans 16 residues. The CDR3 sequence: CASSLGILARDSPLHF. CDR3 nucleotide sequence: TGTGCCAGCAGCTTAGGGATCTTAGCCAGGGATTCACCCCTCCACTTT.

The chain carries TRBV7-2 and TRBJ1-1, with D possibly TRBD1 on 6 matching bases. With 5 bases removed from V and 1 base from J, the gap between germline ends came to 8 bases. The CDR3 contains 13 residues. The germline CDR1 and CDR2 sequences are SGHTA and FQGNSA. This CDR3 reads CASSPTGNTEAFF. In DNA, the CDR3 is TGTGCCAGCAGCCCGACAGGGAACACTGAAGCTTTCTTT.

The chain joins TRBV5-1 to TRBJ2-7; TRBD2 matches at 15 bases. The V gene end was trimmed by 0 bases and the J gene end by 1 base; junction bases not matched to a gene: 17. The CDR3 has 22 residues. CDR1 is SGHRS and CDR2 is YFSETQ in the germline V gene. The CDR3 region has the DNA TGCGCCAGCAGCTTGGCCGATCAGTCAAGGACTAGCGGGAGGGCCGGTTCCTACGAGCAGTACTTC. Protein sequence: CASSLADQSRTSGRAGSYEQYF. The full variable domain, its missing parts supplied by reference TRBV5-1 and TRBJ2-7, is KAGVTQTPRYLIKTRGQQVTLSCSPISGHRSVSWYQQTPGQGLQFLFEYFSETQRNKGNFPGRFSGRQFSNSRSEMNVSTLELGDSALYLCASSLADQSRTSGRAGSYEQYFGPGTRLTVT.

The chain has TRBV27 and TRBJ2-1; no clear D. The CDR3 has 10 amino acids. V lost 6 bases, J lost 7 bases, and 4 bases lay in between. The germline V gene encodes CDR1 MNHEY and CDR2 SMNVEV (reference sequence). The CDR3 bases are TGTGCCAGCAGGCGGAATGAGCAGTTCTTC. Its translation is CASRRNEQFF.

V gene TRBV19 combines with J gene TRBJ1-5, with TRBD1 matching 9 bases. CDR1 is LNHDA and CDR2 is SQIVND in the germline V gene (reference sequence). CDR3 length: 14 residues. Germline trimming cut 6 bases from V and 6 bases from J; bases unmatched to any gene: 6. The CDR3 spells CASSLQGAFQPQHF. CDR3 in DNA: TGTGCCAGTAGCCTACAGGGGGCGTTTCAGCCCCAGCATTTT. Looking up the rest from reference TRBV19 and TRBJ1-5 gives the full variable domain: DGGITQSPKYLFRKEGQNVTLSCEQNLNHDAMYWYRQDPGQGLRLIYYSQIVNDFQKGDIAEGYSVSREKKESFPLTVTSAQKNPTAFYLCASSLQGAFQPQHFGDGTRLSIL.

The sample holds a few counts of this clone. The genes are TRBV21-1 and TRBJ2-1; the table's D call of TRBD1 was not tested on the DNA. TRBV21-1 is assigned pseudogene status. The CDR3 sequence is 13 residues long. CDR3 nucleotide sequence: TGTGCCAGCAGCATGGGACAGGGCAATGAGCAGTTCTTC. This codes for CASSMGQGNEQFF.